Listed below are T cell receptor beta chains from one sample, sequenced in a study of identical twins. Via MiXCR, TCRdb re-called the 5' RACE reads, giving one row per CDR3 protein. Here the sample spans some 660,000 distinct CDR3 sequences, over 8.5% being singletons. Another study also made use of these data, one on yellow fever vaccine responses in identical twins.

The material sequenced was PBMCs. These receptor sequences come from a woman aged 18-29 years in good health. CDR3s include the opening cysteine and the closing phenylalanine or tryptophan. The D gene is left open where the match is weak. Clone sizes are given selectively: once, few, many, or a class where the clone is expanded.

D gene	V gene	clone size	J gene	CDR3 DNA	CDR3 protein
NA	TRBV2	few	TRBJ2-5	TGTGCCAGCGAAGACGGGAGTGTACAAGAGACCCAGTACTTC	CASEDGSVQETQYF
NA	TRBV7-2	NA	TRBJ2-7	TGTGCCAGCAGCTTAGGCGGGACTTCCGTCTACGAGCAGTACTTC	CASSLGGTSVYEQYF
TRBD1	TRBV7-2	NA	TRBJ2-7	TGTGCCAGCAGCCTAGGAATCGGGACAGATAGCTCCTACGAGCAGTACTTC	CASSLGIGTDSSYEQYF
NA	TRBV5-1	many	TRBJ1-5	TGCGCCAGCAGCCCAGTCGGATTGGGTAGCAATCAGCCCCAGCATTTT	CASSPVGLGSNQPQHF
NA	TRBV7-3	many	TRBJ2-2	TGTGCCAGCAGTTCCCAGGGGTACACCGGGGAGCTGTTTTTT	CASSSQGYTGELFF
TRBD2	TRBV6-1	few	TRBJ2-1	TGTGCCAGCAGTGGTCCGGGACTAGGGAGCTCCAATGAGCAGTTCTTC	CASSGPGLGSSNEQFF
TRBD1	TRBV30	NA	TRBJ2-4	TGTGCCTGGAGTGTACGGGACAGGGGGCGCCTCTGGGTGAACATTCAGTACTTC	CAWSVRDRGRLWVNIQYF
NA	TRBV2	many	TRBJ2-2	TGTGCCAGCAAGGGGGGAGAGAACACCGGGGAGCTGTTTTTT	CASKGGENTGELFF
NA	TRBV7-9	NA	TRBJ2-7	TGTGCCAGCAGCCGTTTGGGGGATTTCTACGAGCAGTACTTC	CASSRLGDFYEQYF
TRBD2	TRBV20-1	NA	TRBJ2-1	TGCAGTGCTAGAGATCCCGGGGACTACCTGGTCTTC	CSARDPGDYLVF
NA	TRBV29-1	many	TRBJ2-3	TGCAGCGTTACGGGCGGGTCAGATACGCAGTATTTT	CSVTGGSDTQYF
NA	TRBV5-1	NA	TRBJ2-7	TGCGCCAGCAGCTTGGATTGGACTCAGAGCTCCTACGAGCAGTACTTC	CASSLDWTQSSYEQYF
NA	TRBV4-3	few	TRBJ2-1	TGCGCCAGCAGCCAAGAAACTAGTTTTGAGCAGTTCTTC	CASSQETSFEQFF
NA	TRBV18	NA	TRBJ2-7	TGTGCCAGCTCCCCGCCCGGCCCGTGGGAGCAGTACTTC	CASSPPGPWEQYF
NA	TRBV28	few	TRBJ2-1	TGTGCCATTCTACCCGGAGGGGTGGATGAGCAGTTCTTC	CAILPGGVDEQFF
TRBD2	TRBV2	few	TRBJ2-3	TGTGCCAGCACCCCGGTTAGCGGGGCCACAGATACGCAGTATTTT	CASTPVSGATDTQYF
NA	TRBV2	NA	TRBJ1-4	TGTGCCAGCAGCGATAACCGACAAGGAGGAAAACTGTTTTTT	CASSDNRQGGKLFF
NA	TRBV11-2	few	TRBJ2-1	TGTGCCAGCACCTCCATCCGGGGGCCCCAGGGTGAGCAGTTCTTC	CASTSIRGPQGEQFF
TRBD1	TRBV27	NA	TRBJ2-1	TGTGCCAGCAGTACCGGGACAGGGTCCTACAATGAGCAGTTCTTC	CASSTGTGSYNEQFF
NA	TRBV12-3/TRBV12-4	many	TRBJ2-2	TGTGCCAGCAGTTTAACTAGCGGGGAGCTGTTTTTT	CASSLTSGELFF
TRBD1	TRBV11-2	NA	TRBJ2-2	TGTGCCAGCAGCCCAACCACCGGGACAGGGGGCGTAAGGCCGAGCCCCGGGGAGCTGTTTTTT	CASSPTTGTGGVRPSPGELFF
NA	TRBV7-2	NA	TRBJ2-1	TGTGCCAGCAGCTACCTCGGGCAGTCGAACAATGAGCAGTTCTTC	CASSYLGQSNNEQFF
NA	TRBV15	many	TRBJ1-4	TGTGCCACCAGCGATCCAGGGCGGGGTGAAAAACTGTTTTTT	CATSDPGRGEKLFF